The 5 T cell receptor beta chains given below trace back to one sample, sequenced in a study of T cell changes during pregnancy in multiple sclerosis. Method: immunoSEQ multiplex PCR; TCRdb's copy keeps in-frame clones and lacks some. This sample has fewer than 65,000 clones, with roughly 90% found just once. The sequencing here drew on peripheral blood, taken in the first trimester of pregnancy. The receptors shown here come from a female donor in good health, enrolled as a control in a pregnancy study.

A word on this clone: The sample carries other DNA sequences with the same CDR3. The V call is TRBV19, the J call TRBJ1-1; a possible D gene is TRBD1 (5 bases). The V gene's germline CDR1 is LNHDA and CDR2 SQIVND (reference sequence). Trimming pared 3 bases from V and 1 base from J, leaving 6 bases between. The CDR3 is 13 amino acids. The CDR3 region is CASSIQGNTEAFF. In DNA form, the CDR3 reads TGTGCCAGTAGTATCCAGGGGAACACTGAAGCTTTCTTT.

The chain has TRBV19 and TRBJ1-1, with D unclear. Germline V gene data show CDR1 as LNHDA and CDR2 as SQIVND (reference sequence). The V and J ends lost 5 bases and 0 bases respectively, with 4 bases between them. This CDR3 is built from 12 residues. In DNA form, the CDR3 reads TGTGCCAGTAGTGTAATGAACACTGAAGCTTTCTTT. Its protein is CASSVMNTEAFF.

The J gene is TRBJ1-2, the V gene TRBV27; tentatively, D is TRBD1 (5 bases). V lost 3 bases and J 13 bases, leaving 18 bases between the germline ends. Germline V lookup: CDR1 MNHEY, CDR2 SMNVEV (reference sequence). The CDR3 has 13 amino acids. The CDR3 spells CASSFPGSREATF. CDR3 sequence (DNA): TGTGCCAGCAGTTTCCCAGGGTCCCGAGAGGCCACCTTC.

The rearrangement joins TRBV27 to TRBJ1-5; D is unclear. CDR1 and CDR2 (germline): MNHEY, SMNVEV (reference sequence). The CDR3 length is 16 residues. The V end was cut by 5 bases, the J end by 2 bases, with 16 bases between. The DNA for the CDR3 is TGTGCCAGCAGTAGCCTTCCGTCCCGGGGCAATCAGCCCCAGCATTTT. This gives the protein CASSSLPSRGNQPQHF.

V is TRBV19 and J is TRBJ2-7, with D possibly TRBD1 on 5 matching bases. V dropped 3 bases and J dropped 1 base, with 10 bases sitting between them. Germline V gene lookup returns CDR1 LNHDA and CDR2 SQIVND (reference sequence). The length of the CDR3 is 14 residues. The CDR3 nucleotides read TGTGCCAGTAGTATTAGCAGGGAATCCTACGAGCAGTACTTC. Translating gives CASSISRESYEQYF.